This TCR beta chain comes out of a study of T cell clonotyping in hematopoietic cell transplantation. The length of the CDR3 is 15 residues. The germline V gene encodes CDR1 SEHNR and CDR2 FQNEAQ (reference sequence). V dropped 0 bases and J dropped 6; count of bases not matched to a gene: 4. Recipient blood drawn about 28 days pretransplant and days 30, 100, 180 after. Study conclusions and caveats: No sorting was done, leaving CD4 and CD8 contributions mixed. Recipient TCR diversity dropped after transplant; expanded clonotypes rose from day 30 to 180. Higher Inverse Simpson Index values in graft donor and pretransplant recipient predicted broader posttransplant TCR diversity.

Details on this clone: Its antigen is still unknown.

Here immunoSEQ multiplex PCR was the method, and the copy in TCRdb shows in-frame clones only, minus some. This sample has 4,200 or so clones, with 60% to 85% found just once. The rearrangement links TRBV7-9 to TRBJ2-1; 8 positions agree with TRBD2. This sequence originates from a male patient aged 45 to 59 who had an allogeneic stem cell transplant from an unrelated donor, so the T cells may come from the graft donor. Some clones in this sample may be carry-over from other donors' samples. The material was peripheral blood mononuclear cells, obtained 100 days after allogeneic stem cell transplant. The CDR3, as DNA: TGTGCCAGCAGCTTAGCCCTAGGACTAGCCAATGAGCAGTTCTTC. This codes for CASSLALGLANEQFF.